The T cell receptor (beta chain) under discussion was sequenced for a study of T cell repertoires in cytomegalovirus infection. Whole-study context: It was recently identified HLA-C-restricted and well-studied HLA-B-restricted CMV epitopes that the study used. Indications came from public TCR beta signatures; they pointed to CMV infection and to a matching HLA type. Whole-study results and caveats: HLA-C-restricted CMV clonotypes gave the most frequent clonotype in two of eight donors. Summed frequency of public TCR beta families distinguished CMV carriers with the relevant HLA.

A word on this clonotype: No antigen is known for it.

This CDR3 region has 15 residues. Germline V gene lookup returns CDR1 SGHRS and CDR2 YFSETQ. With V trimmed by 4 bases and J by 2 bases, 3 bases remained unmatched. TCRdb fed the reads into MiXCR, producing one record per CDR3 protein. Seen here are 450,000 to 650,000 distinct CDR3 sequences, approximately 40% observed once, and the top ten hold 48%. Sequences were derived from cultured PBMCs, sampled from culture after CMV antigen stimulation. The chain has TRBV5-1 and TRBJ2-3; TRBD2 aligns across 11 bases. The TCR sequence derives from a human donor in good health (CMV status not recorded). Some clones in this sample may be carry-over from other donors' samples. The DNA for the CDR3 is TGCGCCAGCAGCAATAGCGGGGGGGCCACAGATACGCAGTATTTT. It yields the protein CASSNSGGATDTQYF.